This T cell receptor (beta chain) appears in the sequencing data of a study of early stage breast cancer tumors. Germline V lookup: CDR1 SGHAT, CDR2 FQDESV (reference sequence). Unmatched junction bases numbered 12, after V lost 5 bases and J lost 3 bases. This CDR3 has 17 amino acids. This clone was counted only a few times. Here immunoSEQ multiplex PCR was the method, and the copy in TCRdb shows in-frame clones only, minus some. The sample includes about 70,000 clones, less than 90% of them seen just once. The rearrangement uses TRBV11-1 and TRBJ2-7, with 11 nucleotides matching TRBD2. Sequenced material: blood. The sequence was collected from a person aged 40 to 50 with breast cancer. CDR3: CASSKTGPSGRSYEQYF. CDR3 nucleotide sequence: TGTGCCAGCAGCAAAACGGGCCCTAGCGGGAGGAGCTACGAGCAGTACTTC.